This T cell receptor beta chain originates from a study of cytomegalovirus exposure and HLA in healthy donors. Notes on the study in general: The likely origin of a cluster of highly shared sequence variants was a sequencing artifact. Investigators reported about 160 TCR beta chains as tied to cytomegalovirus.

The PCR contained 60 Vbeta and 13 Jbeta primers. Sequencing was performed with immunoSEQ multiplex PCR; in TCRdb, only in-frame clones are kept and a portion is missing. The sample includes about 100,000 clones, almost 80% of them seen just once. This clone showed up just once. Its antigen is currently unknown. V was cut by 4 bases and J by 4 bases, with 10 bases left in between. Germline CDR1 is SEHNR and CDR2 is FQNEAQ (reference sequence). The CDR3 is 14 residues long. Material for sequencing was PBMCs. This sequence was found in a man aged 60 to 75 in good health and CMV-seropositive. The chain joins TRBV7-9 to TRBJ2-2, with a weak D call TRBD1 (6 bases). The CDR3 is CASSYGQSTGELFF. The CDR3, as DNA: TGTGCCAGCAGCTATGGACAGAGCACCGGGGAGCTGTTTTTT.